This T cell receptor beta chain was recovered during a study of PD-1 blockade in classical Hodgkin lymphoma (TCRdb year 2020). With respect to the entire study: Nivolumab dosing was 3 mg/kg intravenously every 2 weeks, continuing until either disease progression or unacceptable toxicity. To define a peripheral blood immune signature of response to PD-1 blockade in classical Hodgkin lymphoma, the study combined TCR beta sequencing with CyTOF. Findings and caveats that apply to the study as a whole: Patients starting nivolumab less than 1 year after ASCT had lower diversity and were excluded from later analyses to avoid confounding by immune reconstitution. Newly diagnosed patients were reported to have lower baseline TCR diversity than healthy donors, and relapsed/refractory patients were reported to have lower baseline TCR diversity still. Among trial patients, those achieving complete response had baseline diversity similar to that of newly diagnosed patients, while diversity was significantly lower in partial responders and progressors. The study was restricted to a single clinical trial cohort, and the causes of repertoire differences, possibly disease activity or prior therapy, were left undefined. CD4+ but not CD8+ TCR diversity rose significantly by C4D1 (p=0.0027 vs p=0.16), most apparent in complete responders (p=0.02).

As to this clone: The clone's antigen remains unknown. The sample holds no much larger clone one base away, and base qualities are not on file.

The time point label of this sample denotes: cycle 4 day 1 (C4D1), after more than five weeks of nivolumab. Relapse after autologous stem cell transplantation had occurred in all trial patients, and cohorts A, B and C were distinguished by prior brentuximab vedotin exposure. CD4+ T cells were purified from thawed PBMCs by magnetic negative selection with a Miltenyi CD4+ T cell isolation kit. The trial cohort comprised around 60 patients with relapsed/refractory classical Hodgkin lymphoma whose best overall responses were complete response, partial response or progressive disease. In the multi-cohort phase II CheckMate 205 trial, trial patients received single-agent nivolumab. An independent review committee assessed best overall response using the 2007 International Working Group response criteria. PBMCs from the trial were collected at three points: immediately before nivolumab initiation (C1D1), and during therapy at cycle 2 day 1 and cycle 4 day 1. After peripheral blood was drawn into 8 mL Vacutainer Cell Preparation Tubes, PBMCs were isolated by centrifugation and then cryopreserved. Purified CD4+ and CD8+ fractions were generated only in cases for which an additional PBMC sample was available. On LS columns in a quadroMACS separator, the magnetically labelled cells were depleted, and the flow-through was collected as the purified fraction.

Genomic DNA was extracted with the Qiagen DNeasy kit from unsorted PBMCs and from negatively selected CD4+ and CD8+ fractions. TCR beta CDR3 regions were amplified by immunoSEQ multiplex PCR using primers annealing to V and J segments. Amplification bias was minimized using a synthetic immune receptor repertoire, and residual bias was removed computationally after sequencing. The paper's data handling went like this. Repertoire diversity was quantified as the Shannon entropy index using custom Python scripts. Unsorted, CD4+ and CD8+ repertoires were analyzed separately, except in combined analyses where CD4+ and CD8+ sequences were merged in silico. Clonal expansion was defined as at least a 2-fold frequency increase after treatment relative to C1D1, with a pseudocount of 0.5 for undetected baseline clones. Singleton clones were defined as clones with 0 or 1 copy at C1D1, and non-singleton clones were defined as clones with 2 or more copies. Clones expanded in unsorted samples were assigned a CD4+, CD8+ or unknown annotation through matching of protein sequences in sorted samples from the same patient. Wilcoxon tests on paired samples were used to test diversity changes from C1D1 to C4D1. TCRdb stores this immuneACCESS table with in-frame sequences only. Part of the clones is absent; in the studies checked, under half of the shortfall reflects unresolved V genes, and no reason is known for the rest. V and J calls and clone size are as listed in that table; D and trimming were resolved from the DNA. Present in this sample are roughly 35,000 clones, approximately 90% of which were seen just once. The ten biggest clones cover 0.3% of the sample.

This specimen consisted of CD4+ T cells from blood, obtained before the fourth cycle of nivolumab. This clonotype was obtained from a human donor with classical Hodgkin lymphoma.

The CDR3 reads CASSLTSSQRMNTEAFF. The DNA is TGTGCCAGCAGCTTGACATCATCTCAGAGGATGAACACTGAAGCTTTCTTT. The chain was built from TRBV7-9 and TRBJ1-1; the D gene cannot be named for sure. Its CDR3 holds 17 amino acids, cysteine through phenylalanine. Only the CDR3 DNA is retained, 51 bases long and in frame from the first base. Based on the germline V gene (reference sequence), the CDR1 and CDR2 sequences are SEHNR and FQNEAQ. V gives up 3 bases and J gives up 0 bases, and the segment between their germline ends measures 17 bases.